The 22 T cell receptor beta chains presented below share a single source sample, sequenced in a study of blood T cell repertoires in COVID-19. Clones were sequenced by immunoSEQ multiplex PCR, and TCRdb holds only the in-frame ones, with some missing. The table lists about 97,000 clones, nearly 90% of them singletons. Sample: peripheral blood. All receptors come from a man in his fifties with active COVID-19.

The rearrangement uses TRBV19 and TRBJ2-2; TRBD2 might be the D (5 bases). Trimming removed 5 bases from V and 3 bases from J, with 13 bases in between. Germline assignment: CDR1 LNHDA and CDR2 SQIVND (reference sequence). CDR3 length equals 15 residues. CDR3 in amino acids: CASSPSAVDTGELFF. The CDR3 nucleotides read TGTGCCAGTAGTCCCTCAGCGGTAGACACCGGGGAGCTGTTTTTT.

V usage is TRBV19 and J usage is TRBJ1-5; 7 bases agree with TRBD1. The CDR3 extends over 16 amino acids. Germline V gene data show CDR1 as LNHDA and CDR2 as SQIVND (reference sequence). With 7 bases clipped from V and 1 base from J, the junction kept 10 bases outside the gene matches. CDR3 in DNA: TGTGCCAGTATCCAGACAGGGTGGTCGAGCAATCAGCCCCAGCATTTT. Translated: CASIQTGWSSNQPQHF.

The chain couples TRBV6-5 to TRBJ1-1, with a weak D call TRBD1 (6 bases). CDR1 and CDR2 from the germline V gene are MNHEY and SVGAGI. Trimming removed 6 bases at V and 1 base at J, with 9 bases between. The CDR3 has 13 residues. CDR3 protein: CASRRQENTEAFF. The DNA of the CDR3 is TGTGCCAGCAGACGACAGGAGAACACTGAAGCTTTCTTT.

The chain links TRBV5-3 to TRBJ2-3; 9 bases are shared with TRBD2. TRBV5-3 is placed among ORFs of uncertain function. CDR3 length: 15 amino acids. The V gene end was trimmed by 2 bases and the J gene end by 1 base; junction bases not matched to a gene: 2. The chain's CDR3 is CARSFKRGGTDTQYF. CDR3 nucleotides: TGTGCCAGAAGCTTCAAGCGGGGGGGCACAGATACGCAGTATTTT.

This clone was seen a handful of times. The chain joins TRBV7-9 to TRBJ1-5; D is undetermined. CDR1 is SEHNR and CDR2 is FQNEAQ in the germline V gene (reference sequence). The CDR3 spans 14 residues. V lost 10 bases and J 2 bases, leaving 15 bases between the germline ends. The CDR3 nucleotides read TGTGCCATTGACTCGGGTTCGGGCAATCAGCCCCAGCATTTT. This sequence encodes CAIDSGSGNQPQHF.

The CDR3 is CASSRTRGPTPLPQYF. The CDR3 DNA sequence: TGCGCCAGCAGCAGGACCAGGGGTCCAACCCCCTTGCCGCAGTACTTC. The chain has TRBV5-1 and TRBJ2-7; D might be TRBD1 (6 bases). Looked up from germline, CDR1 is SGHRS and CDR2 is YFSETQ. With 4 bases removed from V and 9 bases from J, the gap between germline ends came to 26 bases. CDR3 length: 16 amino acids.

V is TRBV5-8 and J is TRBJ2-5; tentative D call: TRBD1 (6 bases). Germline loops: CDR1 SGHTS, CDR2 YDEGEE. The CDR3 extends over 16 amino acids. Trimming cost V 6 bases and J 2 bases, with 20 bases left between them. In DNA, the CDR3 is TGTGCCAGCACCAAGACAGGTGGCATGGTTCAAGAGACCCAGTACTTC. Amino acid sequence: CASTKTGGMVQETQYF.

The gene calls are TRBV2 and TRBJ1-1, with D perhaps matching TRBD1 (5 bases). The CDR3 consists of 13 residues. Trimming took off 6 bases at V and 4 bases at J, with 12 bases between the two ends. CDR1 and CDR2 from the germline V gene are SNHLY and FYNNEI. This CDR3 reads CASREGRSTEAFF. The CDR3 DNA follows: TGTGCCAGCAGGGAGGGGCGCAGCACTGAAGCTTTCTTT.

This clone has more than one count but fewer than ten. The chain has TRBV4-1 and TRBJ2-2; D is unclear. The CDR3 has 17 amino acids. Trimming pared 2 bases from V and 4 bases from J, leaving 17 bases between. Germline CDR1 is MGHRA and CDR2 is YSYEKL. The CDR3 DNA follows: TGCGCCAGCAGCCAAAAAAGAGGAAACACCTTCACCGGGGAGCTGTTTTTT. As protein: CASSQKRGNTFTGELFF.

The chain couples TRBV3-1 (or the pseudogene TRBV3-2) to TRBJ2-7; tentatively, D is TRBD2 (5 bases). CDR3 size: 13 residues. Germline V CDR1 and CDR2: LGHDT, YNNKEL (reference sequence). The ends were cut back, 1 base at V and 6 bases at J, with 10 bases in the middle. CDR3 residues: CASSQGSGSEQYF. The DNA of the CDR3 is TGTGCCAGCAGCCAAGGGTCGGGGTCCGAGCAGTACTTC.

This rearrangement joins TRBV10-3 to TRBJ1-5; TRBD1 aligns across 7 bases. The germline CDR1 and CDR2 sequences are ENHRY and SYGVKD. V lost 10 bases to trimming and J lost 0 bases; unmatched junction nucleotides: 6. The CDR3 is 14 residues long. The CDR3 DNA is TGTGCCACCCAGGGGGTTAATAGCAATCAGCCCCAGCATTTT. It encodes CATQGVNSNQPQHF.

This sequence joins TRBV5-1 and TRBJ2-5, with D perhaps matching TRBD2 (6 bases). With 4 bases removed from V and 0 bases from J, the gap between germline ends came to 13 bases. Germline loops: CDR1 SGHRS, CDR2 YFSETQ. The CDR3 is 15 residues long. The CDR3 DNA is TGCGCCAGCAGCGCGAATACGGGGGACCAAGAGACCCAGTACTTC. It encodes CASSANTGDQETQYF.

In DNA, the CDR3 is TGTGCCAGCAGTTACTTGGCCGGGACAGGGGTCTACGAGCAGTACTTC. Translated: CASSYLAGTGVYEQYF. The chain combines TRBV6-5 with TRBJ2-7, with TRBD1 identical over 10 bases. V lost 1 base, J lost 3 bases, and 6 bases stayed unmatched. Per germline, CDR1 MNHEY and CDR2 SVGAGI. This CDR3 is 16 amino acids long.

J is TRBJ2-1 and V is TRBV24-1, with D perhaps matching TRBD1 (6 bases). Germline V gene data show CDR1 as KGHDR and CDR2 as SFDVKD. The CDR3 runs to 13 residues. Between the trimmed V and J ends, which lost 5 bases and 6 bases, there was a span of 10 bases. CDR3 DNA sequence: TGTGCCACCAGTGGGACAGCGGCCAATGAGCAGTTCTTC. Residues: CATSGTAANEQFF.

The V gene is TRBV7-3, the J gene TRBJ2-5; 10 bases agree with TRBD1. The ends lost 6 bases at V and 3 bases at J; junction bases unmatched: 13. CDR1 SGHTA and CDR2 FQGTGA come from the germline V gene. This CDR3 region has 17 residues. CDR3: CASRTSTTGTGEETQYF. The CDR3 DNA follows: TGTGCCAGCAGAACCTCAACCACCGGGACAGGGGAAGAGACCCAGTACTTC.

The chain employs TRBV25-1 and TRBJ2-3; the match to TRBD2 covers 9 bases. CDR3 length equals 15 residues. The trim removed 6 bases at V and 0 bases at J, leaving 4 bases unmatched. The germline CDR1 and CDR2 sequences are MGHDK and SYGVNS. The CDR3 here is CASRSSGASTDTQYF. CDR3 nucleotides: TGTGCCAGCAGGTCTAGCGGGGCGAGCACAGATACGCAGTATTTT.

The chain employs TRBV27 and TRBJ2-3; 11 nucleotides align to TRBD2. The CDR3 loop spans 18 amino acids. From germline, CDR1 is MNHEY and CDR2 SMNVEV (reference sequence). V shed 5 bases and J 5 bases; nucleotides not matched to a gene: 15. This chain's CDR3 is CASSAKILSGGALDTQYF. CDR3 in DNA: TGTGCCAGCAGTGCCAAGATACTTAGCGGGGGGGCCTTAGATACGCAGTATTTT.

This clone has only a few counts. The V gene is TRBV30, the J gene TRBJ1-3, with a tentative D call TRBD1 (6 bases). Deletions cut 1 base from V and 1 base from J, with 11 bases between. The CDR3 has 15 residues. Germline V gene sequence: CDR1 GTSNPN, CDR2 SVGIG (reference sequence). The CDR3 region has the DNA TGTGCCTGGAGTGCGAGACAGGTTTCTGGAAACACCATATATTTT. Translated: CAWSARQVSGNTIYF.

The rearrangement links TRBV27 to TRBJ2-2; TRBD1 is a possible D gene (6 bases). This CDR3 comprises 15 residues. V was cut by 6 bases and J by 0 bases, with 11 bases left in between. Germline CDR1 and CDR2: MNHEY and SMNVEV (reference sequence). CDR3 nucleotides: TGTGCCAGCAGGAACAGGGCTTCGAACACCGGGGAGCTGTTTTTT. Amino acids: CASRNRASNTGELFF.

The gene calls are TRBV10-3 and TRBJ2-5, with D tentatively TRBD1 (6 bases). With 3 bases removed from V and 12 bases from J, the gap between germline ends came to 11 bases. This CDR3 region has 11 residues. Germline lookup yields CDR1 ENHRY and CDR2 SYGVKD. CDR3 nucleotides: TGTGCCATCAGTGAAAGCACAGGGAAGTACTTC. It translates to CAISESTGKYF.

The rearrangement links TRBV5-6 to TRBJ1-4; no clear D. This CDR3 comprises 14 residues. V lost 0 bases, J lost 8 bases, and 11 bases lay in between. The germline V gene has CDR1 SGHDT and CDR2 YYEEEE. CDR3 loop: CASSLVGGKEKLFF. The CDR3 DNA is TGTGCCAGCAGCTTGGTGGGAGGGAAAGAAAAACTGTTTTTT.

The CDR3 reads CASSHGQGSRGEQYF. CDR3 sequence (DNA): TGTGCCAGCAGCCATGGACAGGGGAGTCGAGGCGAGCAGTACTTC. The chain has TRBV14 and TRBJ2-7; 9 bases fit TRBD1. Trimming removed 3 bases from V and 6 bases from J; junction bases left unmatched: 9. The CDR3 spans 15 residues. CDR1 SGHDN and CDR2 FVKESK come from the germline V gene. Combining the CDR3 with reference TRBV14 and TRBJ2-7 gives the whole variable domain EAGVTQFPSHSVIEKGQTVTLRCDPISGHDNLYWYRRVMGKEIKFLLHFVKESKQDESGMPNNRFLAERTGGTYSTLKVQPAELEDSGVYFCASSHGQGSRGEQYFGPGTRLTVT.